One and the same sample provided the 14 T cell receptor beta chains below, sequenced in a study of Tregs in tolerant kidney transplant recipients. Data came from immunoSEQ multiplex PCR; TCRdb stores just in-frame clones and leaves some out. The table records under 95,000 clones, under 95% of them present only once. This specimen was Tregs from blood, taken before the transplant. The receptors come from a human donor who received a combined kidney and bone marrow transplant.

The chain uses TRBV14 and TRBJ2-7; 7 bases line up with TRBD1. Germline loops: CDR1 SGHDN, CDR2 FVKESK. Germline trimming cut 5 bases from V and 2 bases from J; bases unmatched to any gene: 0. The CDR3 is 12 amino acids. The CDR3 reads CASSGQAYEQYF. The CDR3 nucleotides are TGTGCCAGCAGCGGACAGGCCTACGAGCAGTACTTC. The complete variable domain, with remaining parts taken from reference TRBV14 and TRBJ2-7, reads EAGVTQFPSHSVIEKGQTVTLRCDPISGHDNLYWYRRVMGKEIKFLLHFVKESKQDESGMPNNRFLAERTGGTYSTLKVQPAELEDSGVYFCASSGQAYEQYFGPGTRLTVT.

This chain links TRBV19 with TRBJ2-3; D may be TRBD2 (5 bases). Germline values: CDR1 LNHDA, CDR2 SQIVND (reference sequence). This CDR3 region has 15 residues. The V and J ends lost 1 base and 2 bases respectively, with 10 bases between them. The CDR3 bases are TGTGCCAGTAGTATAGGAGGACTGTACACAGATACGCAGTATTTT. It yields the protein CASSIGGLYTDTQYF.

The J gene is TRBJ2-5, the V gene TRBV30; D uncertain. CDR3 length equals 16 residues. The V gene's germline CDR1 is GTSNPN and CDR2 SVGIG (reference sequence). V shed 1 base and J shed 5 bases, with 20 bases lying between them. CDR3 in amino acids: CAWSDIPASLQETQYF. The DNA of the CDR3 is TGTGCCTGGAGTGACATCCCGGCTAGTCTTCAGGAGACCCAGTACTTC. Filled out from reference TRBV30 and TRBJ2-5, the complete variable domain reads SQTIHQWPATLVQPVGSPLSLECTVEGTSNPNLYWYRQAAGRGLQLLFYSVGIGQISSEVPQNLSASRPQDRQFILSSKKLLLSDSGFYLCAWSDIPASLQETQYFGPGTRLLVL.

The chain uses TRBV14 and TRBJ2-3; no reliable D call. Between the trimmed V and J ends, which lost 1 base and 1 base, there was a span of 6 bases. The CDR3 is made up of 14 amino acids. Germline V gene lookup returns CDR1 SGHDN and CDR2 FVKESK. CDR3 protein: CASSQGWRTDTQYF. CDR3 in DNA: TGTGCCAGCAGCCAAGGCTGGCGCACAGATACGCAGTATTTT.

The chain combines TRBV6-1 with TRBJ2-5; TRBD2 agrees at 9 bases. The ends lost 2 bases at V and 5 bases at J; junction bases unmatched: 9. The CDR3 totals 16 residues. Looked up from germline, CDR1 is MNHNS and CDR2 is SASEGT. CDR3 sequence: CASSENAGGRRETQYF. The CDR3 DNA reads as TGTGCCAGCAGTGAAAATGCGGGAGGGCGCCGGGAGACCCAGTACTTC.

The V and J genes are TRBV5-4 and TRBJ2-7; TRBD2 aligns across 10 bases. The CDR3 is 15 residues long. In germline, CDR1 is SGHNT, CDR2 YYREEE (reference sequence). The junction had 3 bases not matched to a gene; V was cut back by 3 bases and J by 0 bases. The CDR3 here is CASSSSGSTSYEQYF. The CDR3 nucleotides read TGTGCCAGCAGCTCTAGCGGGAGTACCTCCTACGAGCAGTACTTC.

The CDR3 loop reads CASRTGTDPYEQYF. For the CDR3, the DNA is TGTGCCAGCAGGACCGGGACGGACCCCTACGAGCAGTACTTC. The chain couples TRBV6-1 to TRBJ2-7; D may be TRBD1 or TRBD2 (5 bases each). The V end was cut by 6 bases, the J end by 2 bases, with 14 bases between. CDR1 and CDR2 from the germline V gene are MNHNS and SASEGT. The length of the CDR3 is 14 residues.

The V call is TRBV6-1, the J call TRBJ1-5, with D possibly matching TRBD1 (5 bases). Germline-derived CDR1 and CDR2 are MNHNS and SASEGT. The CDR3 length is 13 residues. The V end lost 7 bases, the J end lost 4 bases, and 11 bases lay between the germline ends. The chain's CDR3 is CASMGERNQPQHF. In nucleotides, the CDR3 is TGTGCCAGCATGGGGGAGAGGAATCAGCCCCAGCATTTT.

This chain joins TRBV2 and TRBJ1-2, with 7 positions matching TRBD1. Germline CDR1 and CDR2: SNHLY and FYNNEI. This CDR3 comprises 15 residues. V was pared by 5 bases and J by 7 bases, with 13 bases of the junction left unmatched. CDR3 DNA: TGTGCCAGCAGTTACTCGGGGGACAGCGCCCTTGGCTACACCTTC. It encodes CASSYSGDSALGYTF.

The V gene is TRBV7-2, the J gene TRBJ1-5; TRBD1 is a possible D gene (6 bases). Trimming shortened V by 5 bases and J by 5 bases, and 10 bases separated the two germline ends. The V gene's germline CDR1 is SGHTA and CDR2 FQGNSA. CDR3 length: 13 residues. The CDR3 nucleotides read TGTGCCAGCAGCGCACAGGGTTATCAGCCCCAGCATTTT. Amino acids: CASSAQGYQPQHF.

This chain links TRBV18 with TRBJ2-3, with D hard to call. Between the trimmed V and J ends, which lost 5 bases and 5 bases, there was a span of 5 bases. This CDR3 has 11 amino acids. From germline, CDR1 is KGHSH and CDR2 LQKENI. CDR3 sequence reads: CASSSQDTQYF. The CDR3 DNA reads as TGTGCCAGCTCATCCCAAGATACGCAGTATTTT.

V usage is TRBV2 and J usage is TRBJ2-1; TRBD2 aligns across 9 bases. CDR1 is SNHLY, CDR2 FYNNEI, per germline. The CDR3 totals 15 residues. The V segment lost 4 bases and the J segment 4 bases; nucleotides outside the gene matches: 5. The DNA for the CDR3 is TGTGCCAGCAGTGCAATAGCGGGAGTGTACAATGAGCAGTTCTTC. This sequence encodes CASSAIAGVYNEQFF.

The chain couples TRBV18 to TRBJ2-1; D uncertain. The CDR3 has 15 amino acids. Germline V lookup: CDR1 KGHSH, CDR2 LQKENI. V was pared by 4 bases and J by 0 bases, with 10 bases between. CDR3 DNA: TGTGCCAGCTCACTTCTGACGGGCTCCTACAATGAGCAGTTCTTC. Residues: CASSLLTGSYNEQFF.

The CDR3 is CASSRAGTQYF. CDR3 coding DNA: TGTGCCAGCAGTCGCGCGGGTACGCAGTATTTT. This chain joins TRBV6-6 and TRBJ2-3, with D tentatively TRBD2 (5 bases). The V and J ends lost 5 bases and 8 bases respectively, with 8 bases between them. This CDR3 spans 11 amino acids. CDR1 and CDR2 from the germline V gene are MNHNY and SVGAGI (reference sequence).